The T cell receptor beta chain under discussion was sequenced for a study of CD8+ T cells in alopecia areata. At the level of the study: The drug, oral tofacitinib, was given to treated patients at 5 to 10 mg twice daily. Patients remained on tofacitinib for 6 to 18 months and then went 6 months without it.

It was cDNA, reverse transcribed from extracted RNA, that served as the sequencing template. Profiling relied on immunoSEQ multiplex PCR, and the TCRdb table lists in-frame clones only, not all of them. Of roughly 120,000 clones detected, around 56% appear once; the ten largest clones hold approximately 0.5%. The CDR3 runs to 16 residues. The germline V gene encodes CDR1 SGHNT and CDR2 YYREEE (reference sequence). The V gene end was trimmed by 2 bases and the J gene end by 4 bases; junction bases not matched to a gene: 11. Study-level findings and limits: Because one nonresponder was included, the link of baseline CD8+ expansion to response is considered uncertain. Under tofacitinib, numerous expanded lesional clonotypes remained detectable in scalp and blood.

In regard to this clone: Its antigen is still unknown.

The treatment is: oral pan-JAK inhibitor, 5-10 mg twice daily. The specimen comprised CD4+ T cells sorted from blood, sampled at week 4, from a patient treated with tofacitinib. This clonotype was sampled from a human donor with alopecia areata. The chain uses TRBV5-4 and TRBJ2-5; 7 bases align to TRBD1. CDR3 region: CASSLPGQLFGETQYF. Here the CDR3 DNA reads TGTGCCAGCAGCTTACCGGGACAGCTTTTTGGAGAGACCCAGTACTTC.